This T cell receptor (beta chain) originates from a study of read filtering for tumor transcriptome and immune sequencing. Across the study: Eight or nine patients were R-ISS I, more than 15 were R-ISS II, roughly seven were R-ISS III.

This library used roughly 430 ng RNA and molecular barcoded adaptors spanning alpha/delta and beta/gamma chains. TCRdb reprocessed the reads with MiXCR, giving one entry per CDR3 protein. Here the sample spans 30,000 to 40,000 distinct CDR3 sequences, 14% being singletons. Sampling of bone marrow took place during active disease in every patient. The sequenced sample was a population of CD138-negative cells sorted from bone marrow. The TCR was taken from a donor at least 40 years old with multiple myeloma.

This CDR3 reads CASSEHFPSKGQFF. The DNA of the CDR3 is TGTGCCAGCAGTGAACATTTCCCCTCGAAAGGGCAGTTCTTC. The gene calls are TRBV25-1 and TRBJ2-1; the D is unclear. Germline V gives CDR1 MGHDK, CDR2 SYGVNS. Between the trimmed V and J ends, which lost 2 bases and 12 bases, there was a span of 17 bases. This CDR3 region has 14 residues.